Presented here are 9 T cell receptor beta chains from one specimen sequenced in a study of Graves' ophthalmopathy and Graves' hyperthyroidism. The study amplified TCR beta CDR3 regions using RNA transcripts. Following a first-round RT-PCR that used HTBI primers, a second-round multiplex PCR was carried out. In TCRdb, the multiplex PCR reads were re-called with MiXCR into one record per CDR3 protein. This repertoire shows over a million distinct CDR3 sequences, less than 45% found once; its top ten account for 11%. Sample: peripheral blood or thyroid tissue (not recorded which). The receptors come from an adult man with Graves' hyperthyroidism.

The chain couples TRBV29-1 to TRBJ1-2; a weak D match, TRBD1 (5 bases). Germline lookup yields CDR1 SQVTM and CDR2 ANQGSEA. The CDR3 sequence is 15 residues long. Trimming took off 8 bases at V and 3 bases at J, with 22 bases between the two ends. The CDR3 DNA reads as TGCAGCAGTTACTCCGCGACAGACGATTACTATGGCTACACCTTC. Residues: CSSYSATDDYYGYTF.

This clonotype was recorded a few times. CDR3 DNA sequence: TGTGCCAGCAGTCAATCACGGACAGGGGACCCCAACGAGCAGTACTTC. It translates to CASSQSRTGDPNEQYF. The gene calls are TRBV6-5 and TRBJ2-7, with 9 nucleotides matching TRBD1. CDR3 length: 16 amino acids. Germline V gives CDR1 MNHEY, CDR2 SVGAGI. Trimming cost V 5 bases and J 5 bases; bases outside gene matches: 13.

CDR3 protein: CASSEAWQGADTQYF. The DNA for the CDR3 is TGTGCCAGCAGTGAAGCTTGGCAGGGGGCAGATACGCAGTATTTT. The chain carries TRBV6-1 and TRBJ2-3; 7 bases agree with TRBD1. The J segment lost 4 bases and the V segment lost 0 bases, leaving 4 bases of the junction unmatched. The CDR3 has 15 residues. From germline, CDR1 is MNHNS and CDR2 SASEGT.

The chain is built from TRBV29-1 and TRBJ2-7; TRBD2 matches 9 bases. J was trimmed by 3 bases and V by 4 bases; bases with no gene match: 13. Germline V lookup: CDR1 SQVTM, CDR2 ANQGSEA. The CDR3 covers 16 residues. CDR3 bases: TGCAGCGTTGGATCACCCCCCGGGCGGGAGGGCTACGAGCAGTACTTC. Amino acids: CSVGSPPGREGYEQYF.

This clonotype was counted between two and nine times. The rearrangement joins TRBV10-3 to TRBJ1-1; a weak D match, TRBD1 (5 bases). V lost 8 bases and J 5 bases, leaving 15 bases between the germline ends. In germline, CDR1 is ENHRY, CDR2 SYGVKD. The CDR3 is 13 amino acids. The CDR3 nucleotides are TGTGCCATCGGGACGAAAAAAGATACTGAAGCTTTCTTT. This codes for CAIGTKKDTEAFF.

The rearrangement joins TRBV7-3 to TRBJ1-2, with 8 bases fitting TRBD1. Trimming removed 3 bases from V and 7 bases from J; junction bases left unmatched: 7. In germline, CDR1 is SGHTA, CDR2 FQGTGA. This CDR3 contains 14 residues. CDR3 region: CASSLGTGEVGYTF. Written as DNA, the CDR3 is TGTGCCAGCAGCTTGGGGACAGGAGAAGTTGGCTACACCTTC.

This clonotype was seen repeatedly, ten times or more. V is TRBV24-1 and J is TRBJ1-2, with 7 positions matching TRBD1. The CDR3 consists of 15 residues. V gave up 4 bases and J gave up 2 bases; unmatched junction bases: 6. Germline V gives CDR1 KGHDR, CDR2 SFDVKD. The CDR3, as DNA: TGTGCCACCAGTGACTCCCGACAGGGCAACTATGGCTACACCTTC. This encodes CATSDSRQGNYGYTF.

The rearrangement uses TRBV9 and TRBJ1-6; TRBD1 matches at 12 bases. V was clipped by 3 bases and J by 13 bases; unmatched bases: 5. This CDR3 spans 14 amino acids. Germline CDR1 is SGDLS and CDR2 is YYNGEE. The CDR3 protein is CASSEGTGGLPLHF. In nucleotides, the CDR3 is TGTGCCAGCAGCGAGGGGACAGGGGGCTTGCCCCTCCACTTT.

Worth noting for this clonotype: A read error is possible here, since a much larger clone lies one base away. The chain has TRBV2 and TRBJ1-6, with 9 bases identical to TRBD1. This CDR3 has 15 residues. The germline CDR1 and CDR2 sequences are SNHLY and FYNNEI. The CDR3 DNA follows: TGTACCAGCAGTGAAATGGGACAGGGAGGCTCACCCCTCCACTTT. The encoded protein is CTSSEMGQGGSPLHF.